The T cell receptor beta chain described here comes from a study of PD-1 blockade in classical Hodgkin lymphoma. The study, taken as a whole, reports: Complete responders had baseline diversity similar to newly diagnosed patients.

The CDR3 sequence is 13 residues long. The germline CDR1 and CDR2 sequences are MRHNA and SNTAGT. Trimming pared 8 bases from V and 9 bases from J, leaving 18 bases between. Data came from immunoSEQ multiplex PCR; TCRdb stores just in-frame clones and leaves some out. This sample has approximately 27,000 clones; around 79% occur once, and the top ten carry 15% to 20%. Time point indicated: cycle 4 day 1 (C4D1), after less than seven weeks of nivolumab. All trial patients relapsed after autologous stem cell transplantation. This clone appeared a few times. Its cognate antigen is unknown. V is TRBV6-4 and J is TRBJ2-3; D might be TRBD1 or TRBD2, each matching 6 bases. The TCR was taken from a human donor with classical Hodgkin lymphoma. Specimen: peripheral blood mononuclear cells (PBMCs), collected before the fourth cycle of nivolumab. The CDR3 spells CASGDGGRGTQYF. The CDR3 coding sequence is TGTGCCAGCGGGGACGGGGGCCGAGGGACGCAGTATTTT.